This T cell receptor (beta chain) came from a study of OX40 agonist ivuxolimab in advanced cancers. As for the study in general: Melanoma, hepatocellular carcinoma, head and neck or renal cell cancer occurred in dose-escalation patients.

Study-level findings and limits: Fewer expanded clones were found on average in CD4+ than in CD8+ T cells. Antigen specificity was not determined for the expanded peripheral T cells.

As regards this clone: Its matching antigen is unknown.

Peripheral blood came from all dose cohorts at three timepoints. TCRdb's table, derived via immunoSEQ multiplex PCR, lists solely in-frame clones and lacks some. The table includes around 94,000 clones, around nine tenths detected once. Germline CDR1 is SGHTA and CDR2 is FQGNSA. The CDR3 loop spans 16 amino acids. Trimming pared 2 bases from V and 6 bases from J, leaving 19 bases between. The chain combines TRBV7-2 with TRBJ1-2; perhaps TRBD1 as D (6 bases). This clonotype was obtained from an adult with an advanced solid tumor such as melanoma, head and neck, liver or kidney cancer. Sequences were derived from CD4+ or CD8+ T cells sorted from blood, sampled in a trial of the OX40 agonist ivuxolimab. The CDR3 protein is CASSLNRGGQGNGYTF. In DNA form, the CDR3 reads TGTGCCAGCAGCTTAAATAGGGGGGGACAAGGGAATGGCTACACCTTC.